This T cell receptor beta chain was sequenced for a study of T cells after yellow fever vaccination. This clonotype was seen repeatedly, ten times or more. The CDR3 contains 13 residues. Germline lookup yields CDR1 SGHAT and CDR2 FQNNGV. Trimming took off 1 base at V and 1 base at J, with 4 bases between the two ends. One entry per CDR3 protein results from TCRdb running MiXCR on the 5' RACE reads. The data show 35,000 to 55,000 distinct CDR3 sequences, about 6.8% seen once. The source was CD8+ T cells not binding an NS4B(214-222) dextramer, sorted from PBMCs, collected 45 days after the yellow fever booster vaccination. The chain carries TRBV11-2 and TRBJ1-1; no clear D. The receptor was derived from a young man who received the YFV17D yellow fever vaccine. The CDR3 DNA reads TGTGCCAGCAGCTTAGGACAGAACACTGAAGCTTTCTTT. Its translation: CASSLGQNTEAFF.